These 10 T cell receptor beta chains share one sample of origin, sequenced in a study of blood T cell repertoires in COVID-19 (dated by TCRdb to the early 2020s). The method was the immunoSEQ multiplex PCR assay. TCRdb took this table from immuneACCESS and kept in-frame rearrangements with V and J called. Such tables lack part of the clones; where checked against another copy, unresolved V genes explain under half of the gap, and the rest is unexplained. The sample yields about 430,000 clones; 70% to 90% were counted once. The ten largest clonotypes hold 1.4% to 1.5% of the sample. The material sequenced was PBMCs or T cells enriched from blood (not recorded which). The receptor source for this set is a woman aged 18-29 years who had been exposed to COVID-19.

The rearrangement uses TRBV6-5 and TRBJ2-7; 7 bases align to TRBD2. Germline V gives CDR1 MNHEY, CDR2 SVGAGI. This CDR3 has 15 residues. The V gene end was trimmed by 6 bases and the J gene end by 5 bases; junction bases not matched to a gene: 13. CDR3 sequence: CASRVLARSPNEQYF. The CDR3 coding sequence is TGTGCCAGCAGGGTACTAGCGAGGTCGCCCAACGAGCAGTACTTC.

This sequence joins TRBV5-1 and TRBJ2-7; 8 nucleotides line up with TRBD1. CDR3 length equals 15 residues. Germline values: CDR1 SGHRS, CDR2 YFSETQ. Trimming removed 3 bases from V and 2 bases from J; junction bases left unmatched: 7. CDR3 sequence: CASSSYRGLTYEQYF. The CDR3 nucleotides read TGCGCCAGCAGCTCTTACAGGGGGTTGACCTACGAGCAGTACTTC.

Many counts were recorded for this clone. Other nucleotide sequences from this sample produce the same CDR3. This chain connects TRBV4-2 to TRBJ2-3, with 9 bases fitting TRBD2. With 0 bases clipped from V and 1 base from J, the junction kept 2 bases outside the gene matches. The CDR3 sequence is 16 residues long. CDR1 is LGHNA, CDR2 YNFKEQ, per germline. The CDR3 DNA reads as TGTGCCAGCAGCCAAGATTTAGCGGGAGGCACAGATACGCAGTATTTT. Amino acid sequence: CASSQDLAGGTDTQYF.

V and J are TRBV6-6 and TRBJ2-7; D perhaps matches TRBD1 (6 bases). V lost 2 bases, J lost 0 bases, and 11 bases lay in between. The CDR3 length is 15 residues. The germline V gene has CDR1 MNHNY and CDR2 SVGAGI (reference sequence). In nucleotides, the CDR3 is TGTGCCAGCAGTTACGGGGGCGCTTACTCCTACGAGCAGTACTTC. Translating gives CASSYGGAYSYEQYF.

The J gene is TRBJ1-2, the V gene TRBV2; 8 positions agree with TRBD1. Per the germline V gene, CDR1 is SNHLY and CDR2 is FYNNEI. After removal of 3 bases from V and 4 bases from J, the junction contained 4 bases not matched to a gene. This CDR3 contains 14 residues. DNA for the CDR3: TGTGCCAGCAGTGACCGCGGACAGGGCTATGGCTACACCTTC. This gives the protein CASSDRGQGYGYTF.

This chain uses TRBV7-9 with TRBJ1-1; 7 bases are shared with TRBD1. With 5 bases clipped from V and 1 base from J, the junction kept 7 bases outside the gene matches. CDR3 length: 15 amino acids. The germline V gene has CDR1 SEHNR and CDR2 FQNEAQ (reference sequence). The CDR3 region has the DNA TGTGCCAGCAGCCAGAGGGGACAGCCGAACACTGAAGCTTTCTTT. Amino acid sequence: CASSQRGQPNTEAFF.

The J gene is TRBJ2-1, the V gene TRBV9, with D maybe TRBD2 (7 bases). The V end was cut by 0 bases, the J end by 2 bases, with 9 bases between. The germline V gene has CDR1 SGDLS and CDR2 YYNGEE. CDR3 length: 15 amino acids. The CDR3 nucleotides are TGTGCCAGCAGCGTAGCGGGGGGCCCCTACAATGAGCAGTTCTTC. This sequence encodes CASSVAGGPYNEQFF.

The chain's CDR3 is CASSRGTTEQFF. The CDR3 DNA is TGTGCCAGCAGCCGGGGGACTACTGAGCAGTTCTTC. V is TRBV7-2 and J is TRBJ2-1, with 7 bases identical to TRBD2. The CDR3 runs 12 residues. With 5 bases clipped from V and 9 bases from J, the junction kept 4 bases outside the gene matches. CDR1 is SGHTA, CDR2 FQGNSA, per germline.

This rearrangement joins TRBV6-5 to TRBJ1-5; perhaps TRBD1 as D (5 bases). The CDR3 runs to 15 residues. V lost 7 bases to trimming and J lost 0 bases, with 13 bases between them. The germline V gene encodes CDR1 MNHEY and CDR2 SVGAGI. CDR3: CASNLADTSNQPQHF. CDR3 nucleotide sequence: TGTGCCAGCAACCTGGCGGACACTAGCAATCAGCCCCAGCATTTT.

The J gene is TRBJ1-6, the V gene TRBV4-3, with D maybe TRBD1 (5 bases). Germline CDR1 and CDR2: LGHNA and YSLEER. Trimming left V 0 bases short and J 9 bases short, with 12 bases between. The CDR3 covers 15 residues. CDR3 bases: TGCGCCAGCAGCCAAGAGGGGCAGGGCGGTTCACCCCTCCACTTT. Amino acid sequence: CASSQEGQGGSPLHF.